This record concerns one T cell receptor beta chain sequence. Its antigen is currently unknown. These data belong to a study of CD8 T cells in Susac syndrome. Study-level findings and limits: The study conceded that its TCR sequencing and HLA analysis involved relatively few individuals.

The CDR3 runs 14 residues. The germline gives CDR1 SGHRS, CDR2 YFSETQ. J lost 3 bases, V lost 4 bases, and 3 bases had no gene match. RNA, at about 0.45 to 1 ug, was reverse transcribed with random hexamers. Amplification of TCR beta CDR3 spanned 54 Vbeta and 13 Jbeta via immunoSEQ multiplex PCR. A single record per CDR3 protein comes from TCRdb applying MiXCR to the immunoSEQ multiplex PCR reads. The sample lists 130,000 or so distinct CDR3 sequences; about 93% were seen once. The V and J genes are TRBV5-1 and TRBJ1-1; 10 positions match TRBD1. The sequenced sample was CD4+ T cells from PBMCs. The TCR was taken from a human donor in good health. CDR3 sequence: CASSIGQGDTEAFF. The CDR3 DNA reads TGCGCCAGCAGCATCGGACAGGGGGACACTGAAGCTTTCTTT.